This T cell receptor (beta chain) was sequenced during a study of blood T cell repertoires in COVID-19. The CDR3 has 18 residues. V dropped 5 bases and J dropped 0 bases, with 20 bases sitting between them. Germline V gives CDR1 LNHDA, CDR2 SQIVND (reference sequence). Seattle patients were enrolled while actively infected and followed longitudinally. This clone was recorded once. In the authors' methods: It was from reference gene primer amplification that nucleated cell counts were estimated. Profiled with immunoSEQ multiplex PCR; TCRdb holds only in-frame clones, not every one. Clone size and the V and J calls come from that table; the DNA yielded D and trimming. Of about 130,000 clones listed, 70% to 80% are singletons.

This TCR derives from a woman in her 70s with COVID-19, enrolled during active disease. Sequencing was done on a sample of peripheral blood. The rearrangement links TRBV19 to TRBJ2-4; D is possibly TRBD1 (5 bases). Here the CDR3 reads CASSRVLGEALAKNIQYF. CDR3 nucleotides: TGTGCCAGTAGTCGCGTCCTAGGGGAAGCCCTAGCCAAAAACATTCAGTACTTC.